This passage covers 17 T cell receptor beta chains from one sample sequenced in a study of Ad26.COV2.S vaccination and SARS-CoV-2 variants. The data were produced by immunoSEQ multiplex PCR, yet TCRdb's version contains in-frame clones alone and is incomplete. Of roughly 350,000 clones listed, around 89% were seen once; the top ten hold roughly 5%. Treatment denoted: about 20 received Ad26.COV2.S at low or high dose, single or two shots; about five received placebo; per-sample allocation not given. Samples analyzed were those drawn on day 63 after the first vaccine or placebo injection. The source material was peripheral blood, sampled in a trial of Ad26.COV2.S vaccine versus placebo. These receptors all come from a person aged 18-65 years who received the Ad26.COV2.S COVID-19 vaccine or a placebo.

V gene TRBV5-6 combines with J gene TRBJ2-1, with 7 positions matching TRBD1. J gave up 5 bases and V 2 bases, and 13 bases lay outside the gene matches. The CDR3 loop spans 17 amino acids. The germline gives CDR1 SGHDT, CDR2 YYEEEE. The CDR3 here is CASSFFLGTVRNNEQFF. The CDR3 DNA is TGTGCCAGCAGCTTCTTCTTAGGGACAGTGCGAAACAATGAGCAGTTCTTC.

Written as DNA, the CDR3 is TGTGCCAGCAGCCCGACTCTAGACGGAAACTCTGGAAACACCATATATTTT. It specifies CASSPTLDGNSGNTIYF. The chain couples TRBV16 to TRBJ1-3; D is ambiguous. Germline V gene lookup returns CDR1 KGHSY and CDR2 FQNENV. V gave up 4 bases and J gave up 0 bases, with 16 bases separating them. The CDR3 covers 17 residues.

The J gene is TRBJ1-1, the V gene TRBV3-1 (or the pseudogene TRBV3-2); tentative D call: TRBD1 (6 bases). Germline V lookup: CDR1 LGHDT, CDR2 YNNKEL (reference sequence). This CDR3 comprises 14 residues. V was cut by 1 base and J by 7 bases, with 13 bases left in between. CDR3 coding DNA: TGTGCCAGCAGCCAAGCGGGGGCGTTTGGTGAAGCTTTCTTT. The encoded protein is CASSQAGAFGEAFF.

This clone was seen once. The gene calls are TRBV29-1 and TRBJ1-1; 10 bases align to TRBD1. The J segment lost 4 bases and the V segment lost 3 bases, leaving 5 bases of the junction unmatched. Per the germline V gene, CDR1 is SQVTM and CDR2 is ANQGSEA. The CDR3 sequence is 14 residues long. CDR3 amino acids: CSVDPDRGLTEAFF. The CDR3 nucleotides are TGCAGCGTTGACCCCGACAGGGGGCTCACTGAAGCTTTCTTT.

Turning to this clone: At the DNA level, this CDR3 is encoded by other sequences in the same sample as well. V is TRBV14 and J is TRBJ1-6; tentative D call: TRBD1 (5 bases). The CDR3 contains 13 residues. Trimming took 4 bases from V and 7 from J, leaving 8 bases between them. Germline V gives CDR1 SGHDN, CDR2 FVKESK. The DNA for the CDR3 is TGTGCCAGCAGCCCGGGGGGGAATTCACCCCTCCACTTT. It translates to CASSPGGNSPLHF.

The chain uses TRBV4-3 and TRBJ2-3; the D gene is possibly TRBD2 (5 bases). Trimming removed 1 base at V and 2 bases at J, with 16 bases between. Germline V lookup: CDR1 LGHNA, CDR2 YSLEER. The CDR3 extends over 17 amino acids. The CDR3 DNA is TGCGCCAGCAGCCAAGGGGTGAGGGCTATCTACACAGATACGCAGTATTTT. Residues: CASSQGVRAIYTDTQYF.

A few counts support this clone. The chain employs TRBV28 and TRBJ1-1; TRBD1 matches at 8 bases. Germline assignment: CDR1 MDHEN and CDR2 SYDVKM. This CDR3 is 14 amino acids long. Trimming at V came to 5 bases and at J to 0 bases, leaving 2 bases not matched to a gene. Here the CDR3 DNA reads TGTGCCAGCAGTGGACAGGGAATGAACACTGAAGCTTTCTTT. This codes for CASSGQGMNTEAFF.

The V and J genes are TRBV28 and TRBJ1-5; D unclear. Germline CDR1 reads MDHEN; CDR2 reads SYDVKM. The CDR3 spans 15 residues. V shed 1 base and J shed 1 base, with 8 bases lying between them. The CDR3 here is CASSLSGRSNQPQHF. Written as DNA, the CDR3 is TGTGCCAGCAGTTTATCAGGCAGGAGCAATCAGCCCCAGCATTTT.

The chain is built from TRBV5-6 and TRBJ2-1, with unresolved D. Trimming removed 3 bases from V and 2 bases from J, with 0 bases in between. The CDR3 spans 11 residues. The germline V gene has CDR1 SGHDT and CDR2 YYEEEE. The DNA for the CDR3 is TGTGCCAGCAGCTCCTACAATGAGCAGTTCTTC. It yields the protein CASSSYNEQFF.

This clone was detected once. This sequence joins TRBV4-2 and TRBJ1-4; no reliable D call. The germline V gene encodes CDR1 LGHNA and CDR2 YNFKEQ. Trimming shortened V by 0 bases and J by 4 bases, and 9 bases separated the two germline ends. CDR3 size: 15 residues. The CDR3 region has the DNA TGTGCCAGCAGCCAAGATTATGGCAGTAATGAAAAACTGTTTTTT. Encoded protein: CASSQDYGSNEKLFF.

The chain employs TRBV5-5 and TRBJ1-3; D is possibly TRBD1 (5 bases). CDR1 SGHKS and CDR2 YYEKEE come from the germline V gene (reference sequence). Trimming left V 4 bases short and J 5 bases short, with 13 bases between. This CDR3 has 14 amino acids. The CDR3 is CASSTEGFRNTIYF. The CDR3 region has the DNA TGTGCCAGCAGCACCGAGGGGTTCCGAAACACCATATATTTT.

The rearrangement joins TRBV7-3 to TRBJ2-7; possibly TRBD1 for D (6 bases). With 2 bases removed from V and 3 bases from J, the gap between germline ends came to 8 bases. CDR1 is SGHTA, CDR2 FQGTGA, per germline. The CDR3 is made up of 13 amino acids. The DNA for the CDR3 is TGTGCCAGCAGCTTACAGGGGAACTACGAGCAGTACTTC. Protein sequence: CASSLQGNYEQYF.

The chain has TRBV19 and TRBJ2-2; D is unresolved. Germline lookup yields CDR1 LNHDA and CDR2 SQIVND (reference sequence). The V end was cut by 5 bases, the J end by 0 bases, with 7 bases between. CDR3 size: 14 residues. CDR3 amino acids: CASSLASNTGELFF. Here the CDR3 DNA reads TGTGCCAGTAGTTTAGCTTCGAACACCGGGGAGCTGTTTTTT.

DNA for the CDR3: TGTGCCAGCAGCGGGGACAGATTCGGCTACACCTTC. This translates into CASSGDRFGYTF. V gene TRBV5-5 combines with J gene TRBJ1-2, with 7 bases that match TRBD1. The J segment lost 8 bases and the V segment lost 4 bases, leaving 5 bases of the junction unmatched. There are 12 residues in the CDR3. CDR1 is SGHKS, CDR2 YYEKEE, per germline (reference sequence).

The rearrangement links TRBV6-5 to TRBJ2-2; 10 bases fit TRBD1. J gave up 4 bases and V 10 bases, and 6 bases lay outside the gene matches. Per germline, CDR1 MNHEY and CDR2 SVGAGI. CDR3 size: 14 residues. CDR3 sequence: CATGTGDGTGELFF. CDR3 DNA sequence: TGTGCCACCGGGACAGGGGATGGCACCGGGGAGCTGTTTTTT.

V gene TRBV6-6 combines with J gene TRBJ1-5, with 8 bases matching TRBD1. The ends lost 6 bases at V and 5 bases at J; junction bases unmatched: 9. This CDR3 is built from 15 residues. CDR1 is MNHNY and CDR2 is SVGAGI in the germline V gene (reference sequence). In DNA, the CDR3 is TGTGCCAGCAGGCCGGGACAGGCTGACTATCAGCCCCAGCATTTT. It is translated as CASRPGQADYQPQHF.

The gene calls are TRBV16 and TRBJ2-5; weak D call: TRBD1 (6 bases). CDR1 and CDR2 (germline): KGHSY, FQNENV. V gave up 5 bases and J gave up 5 bases, with 12 bases separating them. This CDR3 has 13 residues. The CDR3 is CASSARGGETQYF. The CDR3 region has the DNA TGTGCCAGCAGCGCCAGGGGTGGCGAGACCCAGTACTTC.